This TCR beta chain was identified in a study of blood T cells in healthy people across ages (dated by TCRdb to the mid-2010s). Looking at the study overall: In model experiments, template switching captured roughly one uniquely barcoded TCR beta cDNA molecule for every two T cells. The study measured age-related changes in TCR beta repertoire diversity using deep sequencing normalized with unique cDNA molecular identifiers. The donors were split into four age groups: young (average 16 years), middle-aged (39), aged (more than 55) and long-lived (roughly 77). To avoid experimental bias, donors of different ages were distributed randomly across sequencing lanes. The study analyzed two additional independent replicas of 1 million unique cDNA reads from the same blood draw for two donors, one aged 18 to 30 and one aged 80 or older.

General study outcomes and caveats: Since profiling was done on bulk unsorted PBMCs, naive and antigen-experienced compartments could not be conclusively compared. Estimates of total diversity based on one million sequenced T cells were considered lower bounds and underestimates. The long-lived group showed more naive CD4+ T cells, fewer expanded clones and increased TCR diversity than the aged group, suggesting age selection. Because the CMV infection status of the donors was unknown, age-related changes in expanded clonotypes may potentially have been confounded. The percentage of naive T cells measured by flow cytometry correlated strongly with observed TCR beta diversity. Observed TCR beta diversity per million T cells fell roughly linearly with age, and a significant reduction was already apparent by age approximately 41.

To note about this clonotype: Its specific antigen is unknown. One base away there is no much larger clone; base qualities are not given.

To prepare the library, 5' RACE was applied. Sequencing took place on an Illumina HiSeq 2500. A second PCR of about 7 to 12 cycles was run with a J-beta primer mix and a sample-barcoded 5' primer. A unique molecular identifier was introduced onto each TCR beta cDNA molecule by a template-switch 5' adaptor carrying 12 random nucleotides. At least 3 million CDR3-containing paired-end reads were obtained from each sample. The Mint cDNA synthesis kit, primed by a TRBC-specific oligonucleotide, was used to synthesize first-strand cDNA from all RNA. All cDNA was treated with uracil-DNA glycosylase and then went through a first 18-cycle PCR with the universal primers M1SS and BC2_uni_R. Per the source publication's procedure: For normalization, 1 million high-quality reads were randomly selected from each sample, with every read carrying a distinct molecular identifier. Instead of being binned into consensus sequences, reads with shared molecular identifiers were discarded. MiTCR, with a Q25 quality threshold and the strictest error-elimination algorithm, was used for CDR3 identification, clonotype clustering and error correction. A nonparametric unseen species model with Euler transformation was used to estimate a lower bound on total TCR beta diversity. The public reads were reanalyzed by TCRdb: fastp trimming at Q25, MiXCR alignment, in-frame beta chains only. Rows merge per CDR3 protein into single entries with the most common DNA and genes. The V and J calls, along with clone size, are taken from TCRdb and not from the paper's own processing. Present in this sample are more than 1 million distinct CDR3 sequences, around 45% of which were seen just once. Of the sample, approximately 17% falls within the top ten clones.

Donors were approximately 42 systemically healthy Caucasian individuals from Russia aged roughly 6 to 90 years. Roughly 11 milliliters of peripheral blood were drawn from each donor into EDTA-treated Vacutainer tubes. Ficoll-Paque density-gradient centrifugation was used to isolate PBMCs, with at least 6 million obtained per sample. Trizol reagent was used to extract total RNA from the PBMCs, yielding at least 6 micrograms per sample. The percentages of naive CD45RAhigh/CD27high T cells were determined by flow cytometry on a PBMC aliquot from every donor. Reading the germline V gene (reference sequence) gives CDR1 SGHNT and CDR2 YYREEE. Including the terminal cysteine and phenylalanine, the CDR3 comprises 15 residues. The only DNA kept is the CDR3, 45 bases in frame from the first base. The junction shows trimming of 0 bases on V and 6 bases on J, plus 16 bases between the germline ends.

The receptor chain draws on TRBV5-4 and TRBJ2-7; the D gene identity is not certain. This TCR derives from a woman aged 55-75 years in good health. What was sequenced was blood. The CDR3 amino acid sequence is: CASSLVGWGSGEQYF. The sequence in DNA is TGTGCCAGCAGCTTGGTAGGGTGGGGATCGGGCGAGCAGTACTTC.